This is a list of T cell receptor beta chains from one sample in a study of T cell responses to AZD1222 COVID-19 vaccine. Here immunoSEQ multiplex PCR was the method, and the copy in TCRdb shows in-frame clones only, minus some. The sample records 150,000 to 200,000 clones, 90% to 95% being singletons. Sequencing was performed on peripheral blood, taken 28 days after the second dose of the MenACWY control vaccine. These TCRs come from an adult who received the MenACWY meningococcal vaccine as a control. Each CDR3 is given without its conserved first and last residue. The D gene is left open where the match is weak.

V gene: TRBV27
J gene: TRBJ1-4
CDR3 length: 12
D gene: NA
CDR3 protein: ASSTGGFDEKLF

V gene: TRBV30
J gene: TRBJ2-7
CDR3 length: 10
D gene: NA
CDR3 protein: AWSVLSYEQY

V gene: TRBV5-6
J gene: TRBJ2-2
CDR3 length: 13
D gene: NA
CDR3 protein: ASSSGTVNTGELF

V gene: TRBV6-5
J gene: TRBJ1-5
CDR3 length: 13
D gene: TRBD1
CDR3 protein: ASSRKTGGNQPQH

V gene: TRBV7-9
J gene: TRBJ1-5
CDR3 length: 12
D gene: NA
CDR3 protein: ASSAAGVYSPQH

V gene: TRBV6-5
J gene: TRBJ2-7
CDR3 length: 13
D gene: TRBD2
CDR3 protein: ASSPTSGGAHEQY

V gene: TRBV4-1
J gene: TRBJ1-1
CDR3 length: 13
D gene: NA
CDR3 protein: ASSQDSGADTEAF

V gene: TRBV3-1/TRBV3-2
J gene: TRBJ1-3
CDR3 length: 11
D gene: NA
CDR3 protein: ASSQAPGATIY

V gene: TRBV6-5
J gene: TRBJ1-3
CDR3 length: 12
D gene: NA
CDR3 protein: ASSFGGTGNTIY

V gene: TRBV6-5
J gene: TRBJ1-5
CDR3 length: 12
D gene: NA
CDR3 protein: ASSKDALGQPQH

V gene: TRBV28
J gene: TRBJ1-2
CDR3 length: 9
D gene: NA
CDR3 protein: ASSLGLSYT

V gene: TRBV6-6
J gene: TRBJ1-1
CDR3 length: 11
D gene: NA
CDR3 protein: ASSYGKTTEAF

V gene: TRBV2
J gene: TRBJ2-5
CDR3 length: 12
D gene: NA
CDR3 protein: ASSETYPKETQY

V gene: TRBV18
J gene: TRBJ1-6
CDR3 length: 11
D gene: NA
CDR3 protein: ASSESPDSPLH

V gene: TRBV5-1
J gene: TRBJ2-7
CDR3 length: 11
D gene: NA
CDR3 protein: ASSQGGFNEQY

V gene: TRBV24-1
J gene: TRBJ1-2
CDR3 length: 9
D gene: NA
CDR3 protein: ATSDLKGYT

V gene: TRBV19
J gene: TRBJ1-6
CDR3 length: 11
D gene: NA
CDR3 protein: ASWDGHNSPLH

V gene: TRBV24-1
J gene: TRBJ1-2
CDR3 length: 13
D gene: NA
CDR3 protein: ATSEEGLYYYGYT

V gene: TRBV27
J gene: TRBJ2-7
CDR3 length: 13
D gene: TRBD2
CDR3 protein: ASSARGTSFYEQY

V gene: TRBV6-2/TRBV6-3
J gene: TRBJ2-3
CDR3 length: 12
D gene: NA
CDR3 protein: ASSYLGRENTQY